This TCR beta chain was documented in a study of early T cells in non-severe SARS-CoV-2 infection (dated by TCRdb to the early 2020s). The study in broad terms: TCR sequencing used bulk RNA from unsorted whole blood, so alpha and beta chains could not be paired.

Libraries were constructed by 5' RACE. Sequenced on a NextSeq 500. In the TCR library protocol, unique molecular identifiers were attached to individual cDNA molecules to correct for PCR bias and sequencing error. TCR alpha and beta chains were both sequenced, and the abundances of alpha and beta sequences in each sample were closely correlated with each other. As for how the authors treated the data: V gene, J gene and CDR3 annotation of TCR sequences was performed with Decombinator V4. Expanded TCRs were defined as changing significantly between any two time points under a Poisson model with p below 0.0001. TCR abundances were normalised to the total number of TCRs sequenced in each sample and reported as counts per million. TRAV1-2 paired with TRAJ12, TRAJ20 or TRAJ33 defined MAIT TCRs, while TRAV10 paired with TRAJ18 defined iNKT TCRs. VDJdb, accessed on 1 November 2021, was searched for TCRs annotated for CMV, EBV and SARS-CoV-2, and TCRs annotated for more than one antigen were excluded. The raw public reads went through TCRdb reprocessing: fastp at Q25, MiXCR clone calling, in-frame beta chains kept. CDR3 protein sequences are deduplicated, and each keeps its most common genes and DNA. The V and J calls come from TCRdb's annotation, not from the publication. This sample comprises under 100,000 distinct CDR3 sequences, approximately 15% of them detected only once. In total, the top ten clones hold under 1.5% of the sample.

A word on this clonotype: Its antigen is currently not known. No qualities accompany the bases; no much larger clone lies one base away.

General conclusions and limits of the study: Matching against VDJdb was skewed toward anti-spike CD8 responses, likely underestimated virus-specific expansions, and missed private and CD4 specificities.

This was a case-control study nested in a cohort of healthcare workers in London, UK, who had nasopharyngeal swab PCR tests and blood samples taken every week. Healthcare workers were recruited between 23 and 31 March 2020, during the week of the UK lockdown, and were followed weekly for up to about 15 weeks. The cysteine opens and the phenylalanine closes a CDR3 of 11 amino acids. Just the 33-base CDR3 DNA is kept, in frame starting at base 1. V sheds 4 bases and J sheds 6 bases, leaving 3 bases between their ends. CDR1 and CDR2, looked up from the germline V gene, are MNHEY and SVGAGI. Sequenced material: whole blood. The source of this sequence is an adult who was a healthcare worker with PCR-confirmed SARS-CoV-2 infection or an uninfected control (not recorded which). This chain joins TRBV6-5 to TRBJ2-2, with no D gene named confidently. The CDR3 sequence is CASSSPGELFF. The DNA reads as follows: TGTGCCAGCAGTTCCCCCGGGGAGCTGTTTTTT.